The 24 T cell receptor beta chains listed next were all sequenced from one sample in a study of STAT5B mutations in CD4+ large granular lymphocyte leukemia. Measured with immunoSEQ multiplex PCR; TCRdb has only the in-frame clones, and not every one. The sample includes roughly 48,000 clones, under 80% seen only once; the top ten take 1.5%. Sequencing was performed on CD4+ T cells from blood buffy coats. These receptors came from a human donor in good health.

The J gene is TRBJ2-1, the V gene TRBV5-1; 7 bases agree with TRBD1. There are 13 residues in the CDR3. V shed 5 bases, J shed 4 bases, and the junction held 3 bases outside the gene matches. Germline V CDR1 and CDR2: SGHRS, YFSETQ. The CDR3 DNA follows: TGCGCCAGCAGGCAGACAGGGTACAATGAGCAGTTCTTC. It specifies CASRQTGYNEQFF.

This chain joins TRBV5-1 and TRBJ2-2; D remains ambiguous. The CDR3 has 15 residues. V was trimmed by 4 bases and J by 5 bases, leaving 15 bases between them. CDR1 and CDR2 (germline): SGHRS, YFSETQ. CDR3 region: CASSMATTTTGELFF. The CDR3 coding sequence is TGCGCCAGCAGCATGGCGACAACCACAACCGGGGAGCTGTTTTTT. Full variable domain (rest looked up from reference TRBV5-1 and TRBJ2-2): KAGVTQTPRYLIKTRGQQVTLSCSPISGHRSVSWYQQTPGQGLQFLFEYFSETQRNKGNFPGRFSGRQFSNSRSEMNVSTLELGDSALYLCASSMATTTTGELFFGEGSRLTVL.

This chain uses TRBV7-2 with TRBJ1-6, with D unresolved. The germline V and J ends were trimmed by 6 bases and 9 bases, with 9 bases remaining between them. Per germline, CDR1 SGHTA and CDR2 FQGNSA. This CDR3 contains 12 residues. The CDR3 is CASRLERSPLHF. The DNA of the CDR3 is TGTGCCAGCAGACTGGAGCGTTCACCCCTCCACTTT.

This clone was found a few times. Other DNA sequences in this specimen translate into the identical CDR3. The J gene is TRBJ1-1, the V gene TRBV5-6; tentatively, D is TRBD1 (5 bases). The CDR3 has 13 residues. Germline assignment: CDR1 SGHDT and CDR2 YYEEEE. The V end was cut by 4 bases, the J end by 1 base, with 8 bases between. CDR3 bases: TGTGCCAGCAGCCTGACAGCGAACACTGAAGCTTTCTTT. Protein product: CASSLTANTEAFF. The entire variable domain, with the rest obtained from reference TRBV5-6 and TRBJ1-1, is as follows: DAGVTQSPTHLIKTRGQQVTLRCSPKSGHDTVSWYQQALGQGPQFIFQYYEEEERQRGNFPDRFSGHQFPNYSSELNVNALLLGDSALYLCASSLTANTEAFFGQGTRLTVV.

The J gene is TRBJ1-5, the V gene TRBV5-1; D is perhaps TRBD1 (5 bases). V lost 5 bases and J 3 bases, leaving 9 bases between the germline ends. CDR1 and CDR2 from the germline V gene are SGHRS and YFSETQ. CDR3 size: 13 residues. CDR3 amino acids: CASSRGANQPQHF. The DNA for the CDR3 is TGCGCCAGCAGTCGAGGGGCCAATCAGCCCCAGCATTTT. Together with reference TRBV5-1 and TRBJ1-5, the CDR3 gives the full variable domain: KAGVTQTPRYLIKTRGQQVTLSCSPISGHRSVSWYQQTPGQGLQFLFEYFSETQRNKGNFPGRFSGRQFSNSRSEMNVSTLELGDSALYLCASSRGANQPQHFGDGTRLSIL.

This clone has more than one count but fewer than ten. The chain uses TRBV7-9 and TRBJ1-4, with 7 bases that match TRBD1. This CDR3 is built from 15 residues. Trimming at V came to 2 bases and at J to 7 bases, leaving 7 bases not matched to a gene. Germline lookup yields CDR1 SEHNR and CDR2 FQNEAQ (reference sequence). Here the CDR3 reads CASSLQGDSTEKLFF. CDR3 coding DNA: TGTGCCAGCAGCTTACAGGGGGACAGCACTGAAAAACTGTTTTTT. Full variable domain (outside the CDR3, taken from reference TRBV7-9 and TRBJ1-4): DTGVSQNPRHKITKRGQNVTFRCDPISEHNRLYWYRQTLGQGPEFLTYFQNEAQLEKSRLLSDRFSAERPKGSFSTLEIQRTEQGDSAMYLCASSLQGDSTEKLFFGSGTQLSVL.

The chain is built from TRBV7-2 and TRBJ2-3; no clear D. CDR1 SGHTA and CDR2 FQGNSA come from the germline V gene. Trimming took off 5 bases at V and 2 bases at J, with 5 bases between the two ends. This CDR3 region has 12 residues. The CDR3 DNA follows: TGTGCCAGCAGCAAATACACAGATACGCAGTATTTT. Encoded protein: CASSKYTDTQYF.

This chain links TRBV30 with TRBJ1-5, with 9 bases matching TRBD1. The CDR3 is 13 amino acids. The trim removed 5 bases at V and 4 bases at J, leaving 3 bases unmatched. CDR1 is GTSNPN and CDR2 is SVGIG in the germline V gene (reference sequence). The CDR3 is CAWSGTGNQPQHF. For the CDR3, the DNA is TGTGCCTGGTCCGGGACAGGGAATCAGCCCCAGCATTTT. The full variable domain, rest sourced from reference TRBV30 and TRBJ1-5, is SQTIHQWPATLVQPVGSPLSLECTVEGTSNPNLYWYRQAAGRGLQLLFYSVGIGQISSEVPQNLSASRPQDRQFILSSKKLLLSDSGFYLCAWSGTGNQPQHFGDGTRLSIL.

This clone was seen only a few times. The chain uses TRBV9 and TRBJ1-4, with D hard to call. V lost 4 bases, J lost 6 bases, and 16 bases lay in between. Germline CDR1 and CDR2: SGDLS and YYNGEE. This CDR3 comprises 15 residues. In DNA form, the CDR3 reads TGTGCCAGCAGCCTGGCTGGAGGGTGGGATGAAAAACTGTTTTTT. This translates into CASSLAGGWDEKLFF.

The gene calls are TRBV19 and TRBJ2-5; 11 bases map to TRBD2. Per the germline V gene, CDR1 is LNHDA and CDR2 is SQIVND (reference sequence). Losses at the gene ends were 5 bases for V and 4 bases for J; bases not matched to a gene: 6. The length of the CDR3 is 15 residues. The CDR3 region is CASSPIAGGGETQYF. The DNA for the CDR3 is TGTGCCAGTAGTCCTATAGCGGGGGGGGGAGAGACCCAGTACTTC.

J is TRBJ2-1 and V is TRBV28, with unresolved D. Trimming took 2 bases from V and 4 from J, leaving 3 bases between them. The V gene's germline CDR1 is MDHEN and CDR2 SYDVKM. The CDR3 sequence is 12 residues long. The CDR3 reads CASSLEYNEQFF. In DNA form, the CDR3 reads TGTGCCAGCAGTTTAGAGTACAATGAGCAGTTCTTC.

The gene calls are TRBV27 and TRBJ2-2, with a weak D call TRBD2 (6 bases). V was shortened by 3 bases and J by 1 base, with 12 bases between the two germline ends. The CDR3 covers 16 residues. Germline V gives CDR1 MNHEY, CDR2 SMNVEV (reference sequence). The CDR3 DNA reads TGTGCCAGCAGTTTCTATGATAGCGGGAACACCGGGGAGCTGTTTTTT. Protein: CASSFYDSGNTGELFF.

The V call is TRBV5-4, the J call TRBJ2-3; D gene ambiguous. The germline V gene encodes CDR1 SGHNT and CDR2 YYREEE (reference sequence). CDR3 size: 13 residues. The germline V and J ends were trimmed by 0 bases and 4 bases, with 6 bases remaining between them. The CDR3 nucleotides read TGTGCCAGCAGCTTGGAAAGAGCAGATACGCAGTATTTT. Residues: CASSLERADTQYF.

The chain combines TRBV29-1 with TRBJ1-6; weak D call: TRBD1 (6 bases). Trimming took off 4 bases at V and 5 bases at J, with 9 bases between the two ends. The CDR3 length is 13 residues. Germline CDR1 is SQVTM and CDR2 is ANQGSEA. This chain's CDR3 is CSVVEGDNSPLHF. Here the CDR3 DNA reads TGCAGCGTTGTTGAGGGGGATAATTCACCCCTCCACTTT.

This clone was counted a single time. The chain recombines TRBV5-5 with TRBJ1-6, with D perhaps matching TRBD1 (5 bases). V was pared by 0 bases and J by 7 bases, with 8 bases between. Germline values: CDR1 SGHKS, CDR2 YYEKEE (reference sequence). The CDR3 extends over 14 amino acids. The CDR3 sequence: CASSLAGGNSPLHF. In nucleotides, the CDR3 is TGTGCCAGCAGCTTGGCCGGGGGAAATTCACCCCTCCACTTT.

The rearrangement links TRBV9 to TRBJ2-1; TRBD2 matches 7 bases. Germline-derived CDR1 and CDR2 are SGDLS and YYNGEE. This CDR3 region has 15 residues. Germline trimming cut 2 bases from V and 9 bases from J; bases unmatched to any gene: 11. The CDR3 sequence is CASSVGGSGVTEQFF. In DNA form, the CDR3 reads TGTGCCAGCAGCGTGGGGGGGAGCGGGGTCACTGAGCAGTTCTTC.

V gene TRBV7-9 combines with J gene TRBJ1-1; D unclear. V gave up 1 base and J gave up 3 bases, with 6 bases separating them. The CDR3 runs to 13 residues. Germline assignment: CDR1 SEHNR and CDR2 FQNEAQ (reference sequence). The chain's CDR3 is CASSLETDTEAFF. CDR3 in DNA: TGTGCCAGCAGCTTAGAGACCGACACTGAAGCTTTCTTT.

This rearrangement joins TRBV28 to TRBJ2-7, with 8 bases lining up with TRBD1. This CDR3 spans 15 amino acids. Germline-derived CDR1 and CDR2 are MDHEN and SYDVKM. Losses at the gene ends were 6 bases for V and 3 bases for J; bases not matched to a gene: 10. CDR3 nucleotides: TGTGCCAGCAGCCCCGGACAGGGAAGGGGCTACGAGCAGTACGTC. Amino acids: CASSPGQGRGYEQYV.

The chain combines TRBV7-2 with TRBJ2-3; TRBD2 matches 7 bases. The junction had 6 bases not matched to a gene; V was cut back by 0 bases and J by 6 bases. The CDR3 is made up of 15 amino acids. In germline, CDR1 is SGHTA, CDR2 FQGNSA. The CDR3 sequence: CASSLAGGGRDTQYF. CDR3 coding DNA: TGTGCCAGCAGCTTAGCGGGCGGGGGTAGGGATACGCAGTATTTT.

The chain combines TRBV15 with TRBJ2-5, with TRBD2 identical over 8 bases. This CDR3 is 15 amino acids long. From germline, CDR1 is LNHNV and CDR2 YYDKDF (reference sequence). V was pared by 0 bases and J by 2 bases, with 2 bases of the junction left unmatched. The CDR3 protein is CATSRERGVQETQYF. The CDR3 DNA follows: TGTGCCACCAGCAGAGAGCGGGGGGTTCAAGAGACCCAGTACTTC.

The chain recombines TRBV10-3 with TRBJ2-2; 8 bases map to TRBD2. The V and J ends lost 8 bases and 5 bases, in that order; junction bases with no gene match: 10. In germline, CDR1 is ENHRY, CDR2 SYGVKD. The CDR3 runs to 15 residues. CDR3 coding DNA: TGTGCCATCGCAAACGGGGGGGGACGAACCGGGGAGCTGTTTTTT. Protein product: CAIANGGGRTGELFF.

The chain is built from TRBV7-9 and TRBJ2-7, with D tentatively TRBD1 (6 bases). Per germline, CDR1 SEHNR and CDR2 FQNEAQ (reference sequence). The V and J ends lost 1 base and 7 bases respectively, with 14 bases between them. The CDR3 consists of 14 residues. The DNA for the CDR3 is TGTGCCAGCAGCTTAGGAGAACAGGGTAAGGAGCAGTACTTC. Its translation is CASSLGEQGKEQYF.

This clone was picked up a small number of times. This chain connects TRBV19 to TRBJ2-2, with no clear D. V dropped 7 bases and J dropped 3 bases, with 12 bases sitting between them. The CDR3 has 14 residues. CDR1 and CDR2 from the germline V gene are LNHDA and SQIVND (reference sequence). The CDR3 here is CASNRRLDTGELFF. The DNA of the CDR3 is TGTGCCAGTAACCGGCGATTGGACACCGGGGAGCTGTTTTTT.

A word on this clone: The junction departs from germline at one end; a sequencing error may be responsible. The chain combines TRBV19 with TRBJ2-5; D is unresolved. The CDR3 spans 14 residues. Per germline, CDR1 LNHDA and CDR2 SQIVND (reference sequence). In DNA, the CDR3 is TGTGCCAGTAGTGTAGACCCCGGAAGGGAGACCCAGTACTTC. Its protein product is CASSVDPGRETQYF.